The next 28 T cell receptor beta chains were all read from a single sample in a study of cytotoxic CD8 clonotypes in ibrutinib-treated CLL. Repertoires were generated with immunoSEQ multiplex PCR, while TCRdb's copy carries only in-frame clones and drops some. The sample includes tens of thousands of clones, less than 80% seen only once; the top ten take 26%. The sample was PBMCs, taken before ibrutinib treatment. The receptor source for this set is a human donor with chronic lymphocytic leukemia.

This clone turned up a few times. The chain's CDR3 is CATSRELTGLTDTQYF. The CDR3 DNA reads as TGTGCCACCAGCAGAGAATTGACAGGCCTCACAGATACGCAGTATTTT. J is TRBJ2-3 and V is TRBV15, with D maybe TRBD1 (6 bases). The CDR3 sequence is 16 residues long. V was pared by 0 bases and J by 2 bases, with 12 bases between. CDR1 is LNHNV, CDR2 YYDKDF, per germline (reference sequence). The variable domain in full, with the rest retrieved from reference TRBV15 and TRBJ2-3, is DAMVIQNPRYQVTQFGKPVTLSCSQTLNHNVMYWYQQKSSQAPKLLFHYYDKDFNNEADTPDNFQSRRPNTSFCFLDIRSPGLGDTAMYLCATSRELTGLTDTQYFGPGTRLTVL.

The rearrangement uses TRBV7-2 and TRBJ2-1, with 7 nucleotides matching TRBD2. V lost 3 bases to trimming and J lost 4 bases; unmatched junction nucleotides: 6. CDR3 length: 15 amino acids. Germline assignment: CDR1 SGHTA and CDR2 FQGNSA. For the CDR3, the DNA is TGTGCCAGCAGCTTCGCGGGGGACCCTTACAATGAGCAGTTCTTC. Translation gives CASSFAGDPYNEQFF.

V is TRBV2 and J is TRBJ2-7; D perhaps matches TRBD2 (6 bases). This CDR3 has 13 amino acids. Trimming removed 7 bases at V and 7 bases at J, with 17 bases between. Germline CDR1 SNHLY, CDR2 FYNNEI. The DNA for the CDR3 is TGTGCCAGCAAAGGGGACTTATCTCGGGAGCAGTACTTC. It yields the protein CASKGDLSREQYF.

The sample holds a few counts of this clone. CDR3 region: CASSPGTGGDTQYF. CDR3 in DNA: TGCGCCAGCAGCCCGGGGACAGGGGGAGATACGCAGTATTTT. The chain is built from TRBV5-1 and TRBJ2-3; 11 bases map to TRBD1. The V and J ends lost 4 bases and 5 bases, in that order; junction bases with no gene match: 3. The CDR3 spans 14 residues. CDR1 SGHRS and CDR2 YFSETQ come from the germline V gene.

The J gene is TRBJ2-7, the V gene TRBV7-2; a possible D gene is TRBD2 (6 bases). The CDR3 has 14 amino acids. V was trimmed by 5 bases and J by 9 bases, leaving 20 bases between them. Germline V gene sequence: CDR1 SGHTA, CDR2 FQGNSA. CDR3 DNA sequence: TGTGCCAGCAGCCCCCCAGGAGGGGCTCGGGGGCAGTACTTC. Translation gives CASSPPGGARGQYF.

This clone was seen only once. The chain joins TRBV10-3 to TRBJ2-7, with D tentatively TRBD1 or TRBD2 (5 bases each). Per germline, CDR1 ENHRY and CDR2 SYGVKD. The ends were cut back, 6 bases at V and 3 bases at J, with 12 bases in the middle. The CDR3 length is 13 residues. CDR3 coding DNA: TGTGCCATCAGCCGGGACGGACACTACGAGCAGTACTTC. Residues: CAISRDGHYEQYF.

V gene TRBV5-6 combines with J gene TRBJ2-1, with D possibly being TRBD2 (6 bases). V was shortened by 4 bases and J by 8 bases, with 19 bases between the two germline ends. Germline CDR1 SGHDT, CDR2 YYEEEE. This CDR3 region has 15 residues. In DNA, the CDR3 is TGTGCCAGCAGCCAACGACTAGTTAGTTGGGATGAGCAGTTCTTC. Its translation: CASSQRLVSWDEQFF.

V gene TRBV30 combines with J gene TRBJ1-3, with a weak D call TRBD1 (5 bases). Trimming shortened V by 3 bases and J by 3 bases, and 12 bases separated the two germline ends. CDR1 is GTSNPN, CDR2 SVGIG, per germline (reference sequence). The CDR3 is made up of 14 amino acids. The CDR3 region has the DNA TGTGCCTGGAGACCACCCGGGGGTGGAAACACCATATATTTT. Protein sequence: CAWRPPGGGNTIYF.

V usage is TRBV15 and J usage is TRBJ2-1; TRBD2 aligns across 7 bases. Germline CDR1 is LNHNV and CDR2 is YYDKDF (reference sequence). J was trimmed by 8 bases and V by 0 bases; bases with no gene match: 10. The CDR3 length is 16 residues. DNA for the CDR3: TGTGCCACCAGCAGAGAGCCAGCGGGACTCTCGGATGAGCAGTTCTTC. This sequence encodes CATSREPAGLSDEQFF.

J is TRBJ2-1 and V is TRBV27, with TRBD2 matching 13 bases. CDR1 and CDR2 from the germline V gene are MNHEY and SMNVEV (reference sequence). V shed 5 bases and J 6 bases; nucleotides not matched to a gene: 16. The CDR3 consists of 19 residues. This chain's CDR3 is CASSAPPGLAGRGANEQFF. The DNA of the CDR3 is TGTGCCAGCAGTGCACCTCCGGGACTAGCGGGAAGAGGGGCCAATGAGCAGTTCTTC.

The chain joins TRBV5-4 to TRBJ1-5; possible D gene TRBD1, 6 bases. V lost 0 bases, J lost 4 bases, and 11 bases lay in between. This CDR3 comprises 15 residues. Germline V gene lookup returns CDR1 SGHNT and CDR2 YYREEE (reference sequence). The CDR3, as DNA: TGTGCCAGCAGCTTGGGAGGACAGAAGAATCAGCCCCAGCATTTT. Its translation: CASSLGGQKNQPQHF.

V is TRBV2 and J is TRBJ1-5; D possibly corresponds to TRBD1 (5 bases). This CDR3 contains 18 residues. Trimming took off 6 bases at V and 0 bases at J, with 21 bases between the two ends. CDR1 and CDR2 from the germline V gene are SNHLY and FYNNEI. Here the CDR3 reads CASRPRDAAQYSNQPQHF. The CDR3 DNA sequence: TGTGCCAGCAGGCCCCGGGACGCGGCCCAATATAGCAATCAGCCCCAGCATTTT.

The CDR3 DNA sequence: TGCGCCAGCAGCTTGAATGGGGCCGGGGAGCTGTTTTTT. Encoded protein: CASSLNGAGELFF. The chain is built from TRBV5-1 and TRBJ2-2; no firm D call. Trimming took 1 base from V and 6 from J, leaving 7 bases between them. Germline CDR1 is SGHRS and CDR2 is YFSETQ. CDR3 length: 13 residues. The full variable domain, rest sourced from reference TRBV5-1 and TRBJ2-2, is KAGVTQTPRYLIKTRGQQVTLSCSPISGHRSVSWYQQTPGQGLQFLFEYFSETQRNKGNFPGRFSGRQFSNSRSEMNVSTLELGDSALYLCASSLNGAGELFFGEGSRLTVL.

The V call is TRBV5-1, the J call TRBJ2-1; TRBD2 matches 8 bases. The CDR3 has 14 residues. Trimming cost V 6 bases and J 8 bases; bases outside gene matches: 10. Germline assignment: CDR1 SGHRS and CDR2 YFSETQ. CDR3 amino acids: CASMGLAGSDEQFF. Here the CDR3 DNA reads TGCGCCAGCATGGGCTTAGCGGGATCCGATGAGCAGTTCTTC.

The J gene is TRBJ2-6, the V gene TRBV30; D is ambiguous. CDR1 and CDR2 from the germline V gene are GTSNPN and SVGIG (reference sequence). V was clipped by 0 bases and J by 3 bases, with 15 bases between them. This CDR3 region has 17 residues. The CDR3 loop is CAWSVRFRVGGANVLTF. The CDR3 bases are TGTGCCTGGAGTGTACGATTCCGGGTAGGTGGGGCCAACGTCCTGACTTTC.

This chain uses TRBV5-4 with TRBJ2-1, with a tentative D call TRBD2 (5 bases). Looked up from germline, CDR1 is SGHNT and CDR2 is YYREEE (reference sequence). The V and J ends lost 5 bases and 0 bases respectively, with 12 bases between them. This CDR3 has 15 amino acids. The CDR3: CASRQTRGSYNEQFF. The DNA of the CDR3 is TGTGCCAGCAGACAAACTCGGGGCTCCTACAATGAGCAGTTCTTC.

V usage is TRBV14 and J usage is TRBJ1-2; no clear D gene. Trimming removed 5 bases at V and 7 bases at J, with 14 bases between. CDR1 and CDR2 from the germline V gene are SGHDN and FVKESK. CDR3 size: 13 residues. The CDR3 DNA reads TGTGCCAGCAGCGCCGGACCGAGGTTTGGCTACACCTTC. Translating gives CASSAGPRFGYTF.

A remark on this clone: One junction end disagrees with the germline gene, perhaps due to a read error. Other nucleotide sequences from this sample produce the same CDR3. As DNA, the CDR3 is TGTGCCTGTTCTAGGGGAGATAGCAATCAGCCCCAGCACTTT. This gives the protein CACSRGDSNQPQHF. The V call is TRBV30, the J call TRBJ1-5, with TRBD1 as a possible D gene (5 bases). The germline gives CDR1 GTSNPN, CDR2 SVGIG (reference sequence). The CDR3 is made up of 14 amino acids.

The chain carries TRBV6-7 and TRBJ1-2; 9 nucleotides agree with TRBD1. TRBV6-7 has ORF status, its function being uncertain. The CDR3 extends over 19 amino acids. After removal of 10 bases from V and 6 bases from J, the junction contained 27 bases not matched to a gene. The CDR3 coding sequence is TGTGCCAACCTCTACCGGACAGGGGTTTTCGTTCTATCCCTAGATGGCTACACCTTC. Protein: CANLYRTGVFVLSLDGYTF.

V gene TRBV7-9 combines with J gene TRBJ2-7; TRBD2 matches at 8 bases. Germline values: CDR1 SEHNR, CDR2 FQNEAQ (reference sequence). The CDR3 is 15 residues long. V gave up 5 bases and J gave up 4 bases; unmatched junction bases: 10. The CDR3 loop reads CASSRGGSSSYEQYF. The CDR3 DNA sequence: TGTGCCAGCAGCCGGGGGGGATCCAGTTCTTACGAGCAGTACTTC.

J is TRBJ1-2 and V is TRBV5-6, with a possible D match to TRBD1 (5 bases). The CDR3 covers 15 residues. Germline loops: CDR1 SGHDT, CDR2 YYEEEE. V was clipped by 4 bases and J by 3 bases, with 16 bases between them. CDR3: CASSPRGLLDYGYTF. The DNA for the CDR3 is TGTGCCAGCAGCCCAAGGGGCTTGCTTGACTATGGCTACACCTTC.

This chain links TRBV5-5 with TRBJ2-5; no reliable D call. Trimming left V 1 base short and J 3 bases short, with 7 bases between. Per germline, CDR1 SGHKS and CDR2 YYEKEE (reference sequence). The CDR3 has 13 residues. CDR3 region: CASSLPGKETQYF. The DNA for the CDR3 is TGTGCCAGCAGCTTGCCAGGAAAAGAGACCCAGTACTTC.

This clone was counted a few times. This rearrangement joins TRBV6-5 to TRBJ1-2; TRBD1 matches 9 bases. This CDR3 has 14 amino acids. With 2 bases clipped from V and 4 bases from J, the junction kept 2 bases outside the gene matches. Germline V gene lookup returns CDR1 MNHEY and CDR2 SVGAGI. The CDR3 reads CASSYEGQGYGYTF. Here the CDR3 DNA reads TGTGCCAGCAGTTACGAGGGACAGGGCTATGGCTACACCTTC.

This chain joins TRBV2 and TRBJ2-1, with TRBD2 as a possible D gene (6 bases). CDR1 is SNHLY, CDR2 FYNNEI, per germline. Trimming cost V 7 bases and J 8 bases, with 21 bases left between them. The CDR3 is 15 residues long. The CDR3 loop reads CASKLRLGSSDEQFF. CDR3 nucleotide sequence: TGTGCCAGCAAGTTAAGGCTCGGGAGTAGCGATGAGCAGTTCTTC.

The rearrangement joins TRBV6-1 to TRBJ2-1; 8 bases agree with TRBD2. The V and J ends lost 3 bases and 9 bases, in that order; junction bases with no gene match: 10. The germline gives CDR1 MNHNS, CDR2 SASEGT. The CDR3 extends over 15 amino acids. CDR3 residues: CASSDGSSGLSEQFF. CDR3 nucleotides: TGTGCCAGCAGTGACGGGTCTAGCGGGCTGAGTGAGCAGTTCTTC.

The chain combines TRBV7-8 with TRBJ2-6; 7 bases fit TRBD1. The CDR3 is 18 amino acids. J gave up 0 bases and V 3 bases, and 8 bases lay outside the gene matches. Germline lookup yields CDR1 SGHVS and CDR2 FQNEAQ. The CDR3 reads CASSFSRTGLSGANVLTF. The CDR3 DNA follows: TGTGCCAGCAGCTTTTCCCGGACAGGCCTCTCTGGGGCCAACGTCCTGACTTTC.

This clone was seen a few times. The chain recombines TRBV5-8 with TRBJ1-1; D is ambiguous. Between the trimmed V and J ends, which lost 4 bases and 5 bases, there was a span of 24 bases. From germline, CDR1 is SGHTS and CDR2 YDEGEE. CDR3 length: 17 amino acids. This CDR3 reads CASSAVRSFVGGTEAFF. Here the CDR3 DNA reads TGTGCCAGCAGCGCGGTCCGTTCGTTCGTCGGAGGGACTGAAGCTTTCTTT.

This clone was found once. The chain couples TRBV6-6 to TRBJ2-2; the D gene is possibly TRBD1 (5 bases). Trimming removed 6 bases from V and 3 bases from J, with 14 bases in between. Germline V gene lookup returns CDR1 MNHNY and CDR2 SVGAGI (reference sequence). The CDR3 totals 15 residues. CDR3 loop: CASSTRVLDTGELFF. The CDR3 nucleotides read TGTGCCAGCAGCACCAGGGTGCTCGACACCGGGGAGCTGTTTTTT.